In its sample, the clone carrying this TCR beta chain was seen many times. Its antigen is undetermined. V was shortened by 7 bases and J by 0 bases, with 12 bases between the two germline ends. There are 14 residues in the CDR3. These data come from a study of T cell repertoires in cytomegalovirus infection. Across the whole study: A matching HLA type, together with CMV infection, was signaled by public TCR beta signatures. Findings and caveats of the study: In two of eight donors, the top clonotype was HLA-C-restricted CMV-specific.

TCRdb reprocessed the reads via MiXCR and lists one record per CDR3 protein. The table shows about 210,000 distinct CDR3 sequences, with 6.5% occurring only once. V and J are TRBV12-3 or TRBV12-4 and TRBJ1-1; D unresolved. The sequence derives from a human donor in good health (CMV status not recorded). Some clones in this sample may be carry-over from other donors' samples. The sample comprised PBMCs. CDR3 in DNA: TGTGCCAGCATATGGGTAGAGATGAACACTGAAGCTTTCTTT. This gives the protein CASIWVEMNTEAFF.